This T cell receptor (beta chain) was profiled in a study of T-cell memory formation after mild COVID-19. The wider study: The two donors had largely donor-specific TCR clusters.

Comment on this clonotype: Its antigen remains unidentified.

The CDR3 spans 14 residues. With 1 base removed from V and 4 bases from J, the gap between germline ends came to 9 bases. Germline loops: CDR1 SGHRS, CDR2 YFSETQ. TCRdb re-called the 5' RACE reads with MiXCR, one entry per CDR3 protein. The sample lists some 45,000 distinct CDR3 sequences, roughly a quarter occurring once. Findings and caveats of the study: CM and EM subsets held most contracting CD4+ clones; EMRA held CD8+ ones. Several responding clones turned up in pre-infection memory, indicating that cross-reactive memory may have taken part.

The chain recombines TRBV5-1 with TRBJ2-1; D possibly corresponds to TRBD1 (6 bases). The clonotype comes from a man in his late teens or twenties who had mild COVID-19 (a few samples of this study predate the infection). Cell type and time point are not known. The sequenced sample consisted of PBMCs or a T cell subset sorted from them (not recorded which). CDR3 amino acids: CASSLRQAYNEQFF. The CDR3 DNA reads as TGCGCCAGCAGCTTGCGACAGGCATACAATGAGCAGTTCTTC.